The next 27 T cell receptor beta chains were all read from a single sample in a study of tumor-infiltrating lymphocytes in oesophageal squamous cell carcinoma. MiXCR was run by TCRdb on the PCR reads, yielding one entry per CDR3 protein. The data contain roughly 17,000 distinct CDR3 sequences, over 45% of them singletons. Source material: esophageal tumor tissue. These receptors all come from a male donor with esophageal squamous cell carcinoma.

With regard to this clonotype: Because it lacks the conserved phenylalanine or tryptophan at the end, this CDR3 is likely a read error. The limits of the CDR3 on the DNA are not certain, so only TCRdb's listed CDR3 is given. The chain recombines TRBV7-9 with TRBJ1-1; TRBD1 is the table's D call, not checked against the DNA. The CDR3 is 18 amino acids in total, end residues counted. The germline CDR1 and CDR2 sequences are SEHNR and FQNEAQ (reference sequence). Here the CDR3 reads CASNDFPGQGTYEQYFGT.

Relative to its sample, this clonotype is medium-sized. The chain joins TRBV7-3 to TRBJ2-3; TRBD2 might be the D (5 bases). The CDR3 totals 15 residues. Trimming pared 0 bases from V and 2 bases from J, leaving 9 bases between. Looked up from germline, CDR1 is SGHTA and CDR2 is FQGTGA. The CDR3 DNA follows: TGTGCCAGCAGCTTAACTAGCGACACCACAGATACGCAGTATTTT. Its protein is CASSLTSDTTDTQYF. Filled out from reference TRBV7-3 and TRBJ2-3, the complete variable domain reads GAGVSQTPSNKVTEKGKYVELRCDPISGHTALYWYRQSLGQGPEFLIYFQGTGAADDSGLPNDRFFAVRPEGSVSTLKIQRTERGDSAVYLCASSLTSDTTDTQYFGPGTRLTVL.

Of note for this clonotype: Given the absence of the conserved phenylalanine or tryptophan at the CDR3 end, a read error is likely. The limits of the CDR3 on the DNA are not certain, so only TCRdb's listed CDR3 is given. The chain links TRBV10-2 to TRBJ2-5; the table's TRBD2 call for D was not verified on the DNA. Germline V CDR1 and CDR2: WSHSY, SAAADI. The length of the CDR3 is 15 amino acids, counting both ends. The CDR3 reads CASSVDGLSGYTFGS.

Points on this clonotype: Lacking the conserved final phenylalanine or tryptophan, this CDR3 likely reflects a read error. The limits of the CDR3 on the DNA are not certain, so only TCRdb's listed CDR3 is given. The chain couples TRBV7-6 to TRBJ2-3; the table's D gene call, TRBD1, was not cross checked with the DNA. Germline lookup yields CDR1 SGHVS and CDR2 FNYEAQ. 15 amino acids form the CDR3, both terminal residues included. This CDR3 reads CASISTGGNEQFFGP.

This clonotype has just a few counts. The chain uses TRBV12-3 or TRBV12-4 and TRBJ2-3, with TRBD2 identical over 14 bases. J lost 2 bases, V lost 6 bases, and 4 bases had no gene match. The length of the CDR3 is 16 residues. This chain's CDR3 is CASRGTSGSVTDTQYF. The CDR3 nucleotides read TGTGCCAGCAGGGGGACTAGCGGGAGCGTCACAGATACGCAGTATTTT.

The chain joins TRBV19 to TRBJ2-3, with a possible D match to TRBD1 (5 bases). There are 16 residues in the CDR3. Germline V gene sequence: CDR1 LNHDA, CDR2 SQIVND (reference sequence). V shed 5 bases and J shed 0 bases, with 15 bases lying between them. In nucleotides, the CDR3 is TGTGCCAGTAGTTCTCGTAGGGGTTCTAGCACAGATACGCAGTATTTT. This gives the protein CASSSRRGSSTDTQYF.

In its sample, this clonotype was seen a few times. The gene calls are TRBV7-2 and TRBJ2-5; D is unresolved. From germline, CDR1 is SGHTA and CDR2 FQGNSA. V shed 8 bases and J shed 9 bases, with 10 bases lying between them. The CDR3 extends over 10 amino acids. DNA of the CDR3: TGTGCCAGCGGACCGAAGGCCCAGTACTTC. Translated, it gives CASGPKAQYF.

In its sample, this clonotype is large (0.1 to 1%). The J gene is TRBJ2-1, the V gene TRBV7-3; the D is unclear. Germline values: CDR1 SGHTA, CDR2 FQGTGA. Trimming removed 3 bases from V and 4 bases from J, with 10 bases in between. CDR3 length equals 14 residues. For the CDR3, the DNA is TGTGCCAGCAGCTTGGGGTCCAGATACAATGAGCAGTTCTTC. Amino acids: CASSLGSRYNEQFF.

CDR3 in DNA: TGTGCCAGCAGTCCGCCCGGACAGTACGCTCTTTCGGACACTGAAGCTTTCTTT. Its protein is CASSPPGQYALSDTEAFF. This chain joins TRBV6-6 and TRBJ1-1, with a tentative D call TRBD1 (6 bases). Deletions cut 5 bases from V and 3 bases from J, with 25 bases between. Germline CDR1 and CDR2: MNHNY and SVGAGI (reference sequence). This CDR3 has 18 amino acids.

The chain uses TRBV24-1 and TRBJ2-3; 7 bases align to TRBD1. The J call may be mistaken, given a closer DNA end match to TRBJ1-1. The CDR3 sequence is 13 residues long. Per the germline V gene, CDR1 is KGHDR and CDR2 is SFDVKD. The CDR3 DNA reads as TGTGCCACCAGTGGACAGGGAAAGACTGAAGCTTTCTTT. Protein: CATSGQGKTEAFF.

The V gene is TRBV6-2 or TRBV6-3, the J gene TRBJ1-5, with 9 nucleotides matching TRBD1. Per germline, CDR1 MNHEY and CDR2 SVGEGT. The CDR3 consists of 15 residues. After removal of 0 bases from V and 4 bases from J, the junction contained 1 base not matched to a gene. CDR3 nucleotide sequence: TGTGCCAGCAGTTACTCGGGGACAGGGAATCAGCCCCAGCATTTT. Translation: CASSYSGTGNQPQHF.

The CDR3 protein is CASSQDRGETQYF. The CDR3 coding sequence is TGTGCCAGCAGCCAAGACAGAGGAGAGACCCAGTACTTC. The chain uses TRBV7-2 and TRBJ2-7; perhaps TRBD1 as D (5 bases). The DNA end is a closer match to TRBJ2-5, so the J assignment may be wrong. CDR1 SGHTA and CDR2 FQGNSA come from the germline V gene. This CDR3 has 13 residues.

The chain is built from TRBV7-1 and TRBJ2-2; D is possibly TRBD1 (5 bases). TRBV7-1 is flagged as an ORF with uncertain function. The CDR3 contains 15 residues. V was trimmed by 11 bases and J by 0 bases, leaving 16 bases between them. DNA for the CDR3: TGTGCCTACACCCAGGGCTGTGCGAACACCGGGGAGCTGTTTTTT. Its protein is CAYTQGCANTGELFF.

The V call is TRBV4-3, the J call TRBJ1-2; a weak D match, TRBD1 (5 bases). Germline V lookup: CDR1 LGHNA, CDR2 YSLEER. The CDR3 consists of 13 residues. Trimming stripped 4 bases from V and 8 bases from J, with 14 bases between. The CDR3 coding sequence is TGCGCCAGCAGCCTGGGGCAGTCTCGGGGCTACACCTTC. The encoded protein is CASSLGQSRGYTF.

V and J are TRBV12-3 or TRBV12-4 and TRBJ1-1, with D uncertain. The end of the DNA is better explained by TRBJ1-3, so the J call may be wrong. The CDR3 is made up of 15 amino acids. The CDR3 DNA follows: TGTGCCAGCAGTTTCTCCCCCTCCGGAGGAAACACCATATATTTT. Translating it yields CASSFSPSGGNTIYF.

By proportion, this clonotype is large. This rearrangement joins TRBV6-1 to TRBJ1-1; D unresolved. Germline lookup yields CDR1 MNHNS and CDR2 SASEGT. The V end lost 5 bases, the J end lost 3 bases, and 10 bases lay between the germline ends. The CDR3 contains 13 residues. The CDR3 spells CASSRNWDTEAFF. DNA for the CDR3: TGTGCCAGCAGTCGAAATTGGGACACTGAAGCTTTCTTT.

The rearrangement uses TRBV6-1 and TRBJ2-7; D remains ambiguous. This CDR3 has 16 residues. Trimming pared 5 bases from V and 0 bases from J, leaving 17 bases between. Germline V gene lookup returns CDR1 MNHNS and CDR2 SASEGT. CDR3 DNA sequence: TGTGCCAGCAGTTACAACGGCCCAGAAATCTCCTACGAGCAGTACTTC. As protein: CASSYNGPEISYEQYF.

In the case of this clonotype: This sequence may be a read error, since a much larger clone differs from it by one base. The V and J genes are TRBV7-6 and TRBJ2-5; TRBD1 agrees at 8 bases. TRBJ2-7 matches the DNA end more closely, so the J call is doubtful. This CDR3 contains 11 residues. CDR1 is SGHVS, CDR2 FNYEAQ, per germline. In DNA, the CDR3 is TGTGTCAGCAGCACAGGGGGCGAGCAGTACTTC. This sequence encodes CVSSTGGEQYF.

The chain's CDR3 is CASSLTSGRIDEQFF. In DNA form, the CDR3 reads TGTGCCAGCAGCTTAACTAGCGGGAGGATCGATGAGCAGTTCTTC. The rearrangement links TRBV7-2 to TRBJ2-1; 12 positions agree with TRBD2. Trimming took 2 bases from V and 8 from J; bases not matched to a gene: 4. The germline V gene has CDR1 SGHTA and CDR2 FQGNSA. The CDR3 runs 15 residues.

About this clonotype itself: One end of the junction varies from germline; a read error may be responsible. The chain couples TRBV7-6 to TRBJ1-1, with 7 bases aligning to TRBD1. Germline lookup yields CDR1 SGHVS and CDR2 FNYEAQ. The CDR3 has 15 residues. The CDR3 region is CASTLGAGGNTEAFF. In DNA form, the CDR3 reads TGTGCCAGCACCTTAGGAGCAGGGGGGAACACTGAAGCTTTCTTT.

The chain uses TRBV28 and TRBJ1-3; D gene uncertain. V was clipped by 2 bases and J by 4 bases, with 12 bases between them. The germline CDR1 and CDR2 sequences are MDHEN and SYDVKM. CDR3 length: 15 amino acids. The CDR3 loop reads CASSLKAISGNTIYF. The CDR3 DNA follows: TGTGCCAGCAGTTTAAAGGCCATCTCCGGAAACACCATATATTTT.

The CDR3 reads CASTGQTNYGYTF. Here the CDR3 DNA reads TGTGCCAGCACCGGACAGACTAACTATGGCTACACCTTC. This chain joins TRBV28 and TRBJ1-2, with TRBD1 as a possible D gene (6 bases). Germline CDR1 and CDR2: MDHEN and SYDVKM. The CDR3 sequence is 13 residues long. Trimming cost V 7 bases and J 0 bases, with 9 bases left between them.

In the case of this clonotype: The CDR3 ends on some other residue instead of the conserved phenylalanine or tryptophan, so this is likely a read error. The DNA is omitted, as the CDR3 cannot be located on it reliably, and the CDR3 follows TCRdb's listing. This chain uses TRBV7-2 with TRBJ2-1; the table calls TRBD1, which could not be checked here. Germline CDR1 and CDR2: SGHTA and FQGNSA. The CDR3 is 16 amino acids long, termini counted. CDR3 sequence reads: CASSSDSPNSPLHFGN.

This clonotype was recorded a few times. The V call is TRBV28, the J call TRBJ2-5; 7 nucleotides align to TRBD1. Per germline, CDR1 MDHEN and CDR2 SYDVKM. With 4 bases clipped from V and 3 bases from J, the junction kept 5 bases outside the gene matches. This CDR3 is built from 14 residues. CDR3 DNA sequence: TGTGCCAGCAGTTCGGGACAGTTGAAAGAGACCCAGTACTTC. Translating gives CASSSGQLKETQYF.

This clonotype was observed at least ten times. A much larger clonotype is one base distant, so this may be a read error. The chain employs TRBV5-1 and TRBJ2-7; 8 positions agree with TRBD1. Germline CDR1 is SGHRS and CDR2 is YFSETQ. The length of the CDR3 is 13 residues. V shed 3 bases and J 7 bases; nucleotides not matched to a gene: 6. The DNA of the CDR3 is TGCGCCAGCAGCTGGACAGGGTCGAATGAGCAGTACTTC. Its protein is CASSWTGSNEQYF.

The genes are TRBV7-6 and TRBJ2-5; D not resolved. Looked up from germline, CDR1 is SGHVS and CDR2 is FNYEAQ. V shed 2 bases and J shed 2 bases, with 9 bases lying between them. CDR3 size: 14 residues. In DNA form, the CDR3 reads TGTGCCAGCAGCTTAAGTTTGGGGCAAGAGACCCAGTACTTC. It codes for CASSLSLGQETQYF.

The chain combines TRBV7-2 with TRBJ2-5; 9 bases align to TRBD2. Germline values: CDR1 SGHTA, CDR2 FQGNSA. The J segment lost 11 bases and the V segment lost 2 bases, leaving 12 bases of the junction unmatched. CDR3 length equals 15 residues. CDR3 amino acids: CASSLRSSGTGEQYF. As DNA, the CDR3 is TGTGCCAGCAGCTTAAGGTCTAGCGGGACGGGTGAGCAGTACTTC.